One sample yielded the 8 T cell receptor beta chains listed below, sequenced in a study of shared clonotypes between healthy human individuals. Some clones are missing from TCRdb's copy, which holds only in-frame ones; the method was immunoSEQ multiplex PCR. The sample holds roughly 1,000,000 clones; 78% are singletons and the top ten take 0.6% to 0.75%. The sequencing input was memory CD4+ T cells from PBMCs. Sample subset: CD45RA-negative fraction. Receptor source: a man aged 18 to 30 in good health. Some clones in this sample may be carry-over from other donors' samples.

This chain joins TRBV4-1 and TRBJ2-1, with D tentatively TRBD2 (7 bases). Per germline, CDR1 MGHRA and CDR2 YSYEKL. V shed 4 bases and J shed 3 bases, with 19 bases lying between them. The length of the CDR3 is 17 residues. The CDR3 region has the DNA TGCGCCAGCAGCCGGGGGCTGACCCGGGAGGTCTACAATGAGCAGTTCTTC. Protein sequence: CASSRGLTREVYNEQFF.

The V gene is TRBV4-3, the J gene TRBJ2-7; the D is unclear. V was shortened by 1 base and J by 0 bases, with 10 bases between the two germline ends. Germline CDR1 is LGHNA and CDR2 is YSLEER. CDR3 length: 15 amino acids. CDR3 region: CASSQVGRSSYEQYF. CDR3 DNA: TGCGCCAGCAGCCAAGTAGGGCGGAGCTCCTACGAGCAGTACTTC.

Points on this clone: Given a far larger clone just one base away, this is likely a sequencing read error. The gene calls are TRBV7-2 and TRBJ2-6, with D hard to call. The ends were cut back, 5 bases at V and 0 bases at J, with 8 bases in the middle. CDR1 and CDR2 from the germline V gene are SGHTA and FQGNSA. The CDR3 totals 15 residues. CDR3 residues: CASSPYPSGANVLTF. The CDR3 DNA reads as TGTGCCAGCAGCCCCTACCCCTCTGGGGCCAACGTCCTGACTTTC.

In this sample, this clone turned up a few times. This chain connects TRBV14 to TRBJ2-7; 10 nucleotides align to TRBD2. The V segment lost 2 bases and the J segment 1 base; nucleotides outside the gene matches: 14. Per germline, CDR1 SGHDN and CDR2 FVKESK. The CDR3 is made up of 19 amino acids. For the CDR3, the DNA is TGTGCCAGCAGCCAAAGACCGAGGGGCCTACTAGCGGGGTCCTACGAGCAGTACTTC. Protein product: CASSQRPRGLLAGSYEQYF.

The CDR3 protein is CATSRTNTGELFF. In DNA form, the CDR3 reads TGTGCCACCAGCAGAACAAACACCGGGGAGCTGTTTTTT. This chain links TRBV15 with TRBJ2-2; D not certain. The germline V gene encodes CDR1 LNHNV and CDR2 YYDKDF (reference sequence). V shed 2 bases and J shed 2 bases, with 3 bases lying between them. This CDR3 is built from 13 residues.

This sequence joins TRBV29-1 and TRBJ2-3; 8 bases are shared with TRBD2. The junction had 4 bases not matched to a gene; V was cut back by 4 bases and J by 4 bases. The CDR3 is made up of 13 amino acids. Germline V gene sequence: CDR1 SQVTM, CDR2 ANQGSEA. The CDR3: CSVVRTSSDTQYF. The CDR3, as DNA: TGCAGCGTTGTCCGGACTAGCTCAGATACGCAGTATTTT.

The gene calls are TRBV6-5 and TRBJ2-5; a possible D gene is TRBD1 (7 bases). Germline V lookup: CDR1 MNHEY, CDR2 SVGAGI. The CDR3 runs to 14 residues. Trimming left V 6 bases short and J 2 bases short, with 13 bases between. CDR3 DNA: TGTGCCAGCAGCCCCAGGGGGAGGCAAGAGACCCAGTACTTC. Its protein is CASSPRGRQETQYF.

This chain links TRBV11-2 with TRBJ2-5; 8 bases align to TRBD2. Germline-derived CDR1 and CDR2 are SGHAT and FQNNGV. There are 15 residues in the CDR3. V lost 5 bases and J lost 3; bases outside the gene matches: 8. CDR3 in DNA: TGTGCCAGCAGCCCCGTAGCGGGAAGGGAAGAGACCCAGTACTTC. Protein product: CASSPVAGREETQYF.